A single sample is the source of the 2 T cell receptor beta chains below, sequenced in a study of shared clonotypes between healthy human individuals. Naive CD8 cells comprised CD45RO-negative, CCR7-positively selected cells, excluding terminally differentiated effector memory CD45RA+ cells. The table came from immunoSEQ multiplex PCR; TCRdb's copy has only in-frame clones and leaves some out. The table lists 630,000 or so clones, roughly 98% of them singletons, with 0.3% in the top ten. The sample consisted of naive CD8+ T cells sorted from blood. These receptors were collected from a man younger than 45 in good health.

The chain couples TRBV5-6 to TRBJ2-1; TRBD1 or TRBD2 may be the D gene (5 bases each). Trimming pared 0 bases from V and 0 bases from J, leaving 16 bases between. This CDR3 comprises 18 residues. The V gene's germline CDR1 is SGHDT and CDR2 YYEEEE. CDR3 amino acids: CASSLDSGPGFSYNEQFF. The CDR3 DNA reads as TGTGCCAGCAGCTTGGACTCGGGGCCAGGGTTCTCCTACAATGAGCAGTTCTTC.

The rearrangement joins TRBV6-1 to TRBJ2-7; D call uncertain. Germline V gene data show CDR1 as MNHNS and CDR2 as SASEGT. This CDR3 has 14 amino acids. V was pared by 5 bases and J by 1 base, with 12 bases between. In nucleotides, the CDR3 is TGTGCCAGCAGTACCCCCTCGCAATCCTACGAGCAGTACTTC. It yields the protein CASSTPSQSYEQYF.